This TCR beta chain is drawn from a study of shared clonotypes between healthy human individuals. Regarding the study as a whole: When compared with the clonotypes that were shared by all four sorted-subset donors, the non-shared clonotypes turned out to have lower generation probabilities. Compared with memory subsets, naive subsets generally had larger estimated richness. What limited the represented genetic and exposure-history diversity was the small number of donors.

In the case of this clone: Its antigen is as yet unknown.

V lost 5 bases and J lost 6, with 14 bases in between. The germline V gene has CDR1 SGHTA and CDR2 FQGNSA. The CDR3 consists of 15 residues. Data came from immunoSEQ multiplex PCR; TCRdb stores just in-frame clones and leaves some out. The table has some 2,100,000 clones, 90% to 96% seen once. Sequencing used naive CD4+ T cells sorted from blood. Subset indicated: CD45RA+ positively selected. This receptor was identified in a man aged 18 to 30 in good health. J is TRBJ1-6 and V is TRBV7-2; D gene uncertain. The CDR3, as DNA: TGTGCCAGCAGCAAAACAACGGGGATTAATTCACCCCTCCACTTT. It encodes CASSKTTGINSPLHF.